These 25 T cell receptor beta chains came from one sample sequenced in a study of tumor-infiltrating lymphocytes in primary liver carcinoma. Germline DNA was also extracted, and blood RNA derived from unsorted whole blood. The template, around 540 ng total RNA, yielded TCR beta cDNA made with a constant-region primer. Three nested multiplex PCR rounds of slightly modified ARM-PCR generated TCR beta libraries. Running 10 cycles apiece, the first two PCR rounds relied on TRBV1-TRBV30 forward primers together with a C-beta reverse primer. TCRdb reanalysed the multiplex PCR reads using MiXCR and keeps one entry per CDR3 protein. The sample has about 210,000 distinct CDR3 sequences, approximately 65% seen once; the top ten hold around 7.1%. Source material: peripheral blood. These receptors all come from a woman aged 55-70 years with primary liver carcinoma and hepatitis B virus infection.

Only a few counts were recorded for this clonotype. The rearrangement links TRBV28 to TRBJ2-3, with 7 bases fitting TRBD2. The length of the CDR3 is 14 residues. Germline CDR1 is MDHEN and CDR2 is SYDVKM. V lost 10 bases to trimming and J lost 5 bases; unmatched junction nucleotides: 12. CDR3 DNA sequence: TGTGCCATCAGCACTGGAGGACTAGGAGATACGCAGTATTTT. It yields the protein CAISTGGLGDTQYF.

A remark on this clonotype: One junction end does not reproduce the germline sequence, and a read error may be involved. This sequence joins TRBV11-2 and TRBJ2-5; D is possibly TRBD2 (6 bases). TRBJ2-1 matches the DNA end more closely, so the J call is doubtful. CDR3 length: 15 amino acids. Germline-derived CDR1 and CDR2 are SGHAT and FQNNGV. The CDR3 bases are TGTGCCGGCAGCCCAGGGACTCAGTCCTACAATGAGCAGTTCTTC. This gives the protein CAGSPGTQSYNEQFF.

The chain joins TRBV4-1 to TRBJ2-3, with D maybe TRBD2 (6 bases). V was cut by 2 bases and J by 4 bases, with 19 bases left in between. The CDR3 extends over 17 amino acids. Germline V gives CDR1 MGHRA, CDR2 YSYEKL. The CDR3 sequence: CASSQITLPGVADTQYF. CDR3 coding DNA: TGCGCCAGCAGCCAAATCACACTACCGGGAGTGGCAGATACGCAGTATTTT.

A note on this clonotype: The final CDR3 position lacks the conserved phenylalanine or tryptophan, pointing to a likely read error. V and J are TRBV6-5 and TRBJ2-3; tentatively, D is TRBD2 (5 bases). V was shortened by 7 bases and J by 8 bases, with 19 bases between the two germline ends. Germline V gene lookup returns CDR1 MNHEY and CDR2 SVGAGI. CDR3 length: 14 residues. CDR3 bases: TGTGCCAGCATCAGAGTATCGGGGTCAGGTACGCAGTATTCT. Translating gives CASIRVSGSGTQYS.

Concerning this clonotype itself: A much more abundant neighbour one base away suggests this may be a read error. The CDR3 DNA is TGTGCCAGCGGTCGGACTAGCGGGGGCAGCTCCTACAATGAGCAGTTCTTC. It encodes CASGRTSGGSSYNEQFF. This chain joins TRBV6-5 and TRBJ2-1; TRBD2 agrees at 13 bases. The trim removed 8 bases at V and 0 bases at J, leaving 7 bases unmatched. The germline V gene has CDR1 MNHEY and CDR2 SVGAGI. The CDR3 sequence is 17 residues long.

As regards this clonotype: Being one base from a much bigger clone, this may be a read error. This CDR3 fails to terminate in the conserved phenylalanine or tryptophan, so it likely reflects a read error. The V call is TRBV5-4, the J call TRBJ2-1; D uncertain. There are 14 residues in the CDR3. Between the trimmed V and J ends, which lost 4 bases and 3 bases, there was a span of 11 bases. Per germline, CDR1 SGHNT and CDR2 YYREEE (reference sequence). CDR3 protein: CASSPPLNYNEQFI. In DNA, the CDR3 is TGTGCCAGCAGCCCGCCGTTGAACTACAATGAGCAGTTCATC.

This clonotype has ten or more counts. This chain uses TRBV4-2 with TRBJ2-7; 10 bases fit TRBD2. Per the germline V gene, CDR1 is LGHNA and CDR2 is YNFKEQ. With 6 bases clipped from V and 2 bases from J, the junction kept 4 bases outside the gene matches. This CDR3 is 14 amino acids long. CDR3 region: CASSHSGRAYEQYF. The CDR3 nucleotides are TGTGCCAGCAGTCACAGCGGGAGGGCCTACGAGCAGTACTTC.

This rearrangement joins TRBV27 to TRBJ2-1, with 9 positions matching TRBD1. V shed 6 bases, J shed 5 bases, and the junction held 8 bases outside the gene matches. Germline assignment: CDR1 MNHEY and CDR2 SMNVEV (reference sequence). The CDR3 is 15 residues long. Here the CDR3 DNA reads TGTGCCAGCAGACCCCGGGACAGGGTGAACAATGAGCAGTTCTTC. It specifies CASRPRDRVNNEQFF.

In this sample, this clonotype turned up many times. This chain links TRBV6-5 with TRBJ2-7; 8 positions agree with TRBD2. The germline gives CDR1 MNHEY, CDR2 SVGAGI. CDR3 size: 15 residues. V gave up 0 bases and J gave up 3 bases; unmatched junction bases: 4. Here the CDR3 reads CASSYSSGSNYEQYF. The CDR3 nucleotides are TGTGCCAGCAGTTACTCGAGCGGGAGTAACTACGAGCAGTACTTC.

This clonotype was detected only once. CDR3 nucleotide sequence: TGTGCCAGCAGCTTAGGGGAGCCGGGGGAGACCCAGTACTTC. Protein: CASSLGEPGETQYF. J is TRBJ2-5 and V is TRBV11-2; maybe TRBD2 (5 bases). This CDR3 is built from 14 residues. Trimming pared 1 base from V and 5 bases from J, leaving 11 bases between. Germline loops: CDR1 SGHAT, CDR2 FQNNGV.

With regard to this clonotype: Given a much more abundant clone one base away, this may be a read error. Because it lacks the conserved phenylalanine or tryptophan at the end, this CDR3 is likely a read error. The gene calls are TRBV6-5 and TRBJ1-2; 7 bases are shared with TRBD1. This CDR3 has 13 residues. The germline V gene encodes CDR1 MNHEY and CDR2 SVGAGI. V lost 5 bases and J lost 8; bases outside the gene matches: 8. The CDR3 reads CASSPDRFRGYTL. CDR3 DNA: TGTGCCAGCAGTCCGGACAGGTTTAGGGGCTACACCCTC.

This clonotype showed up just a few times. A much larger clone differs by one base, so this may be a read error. CDR3 loop: CTSRKTTTISEQFF. Written as DNA, the CDR3 is TGTACCAGCAGGAAGACTACTACAATAAGTGAGCAGTTCTTC. The gene calls are TRBV6-5 and TRBJ2-1; TRBD2 might be the D (5 bases). Germline CDR1 reads MNHEY; CDR2 reads SVGAGI. The CDR3 is 14 amino acids.

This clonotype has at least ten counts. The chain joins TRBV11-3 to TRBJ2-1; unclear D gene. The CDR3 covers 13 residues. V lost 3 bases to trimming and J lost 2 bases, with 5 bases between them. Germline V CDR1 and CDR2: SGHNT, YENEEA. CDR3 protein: CASSLLPYNEQFF. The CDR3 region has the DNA TGTGCCAGCAGCTTGTTGCCCTACAATGAGCAGTTCTTC. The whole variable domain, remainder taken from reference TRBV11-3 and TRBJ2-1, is EAGVVQSPRYKIIEKKQPVAFWCNPISGHNTLYWYLQNLGQGPELLIRYENEEAVDDSQLPKDRFSAERLKGVDSTLKIQPAELGDSAVYLCASSLLPYNEQFFGPGTRLTVL.

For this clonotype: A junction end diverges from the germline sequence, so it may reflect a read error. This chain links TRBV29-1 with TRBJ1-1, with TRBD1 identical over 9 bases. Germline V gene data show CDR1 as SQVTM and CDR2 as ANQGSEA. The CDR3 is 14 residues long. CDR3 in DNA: TGCAGTGTTGACAGGGGGGGGGTGAACACTGAAGCTTTCTTT. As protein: CSVDRGGVNTEAFF. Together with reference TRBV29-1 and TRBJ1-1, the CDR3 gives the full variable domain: SAVISQKPSRDICQRGTSLTIQCQVDSQVTMMFWYRQQPGQSLTLIATANQGSEATYESGFVIDKFPISRPNLTFSTLTVSNMSPEDSSIYLCSVDRGGVNTEAFFGQGTRLTVV.

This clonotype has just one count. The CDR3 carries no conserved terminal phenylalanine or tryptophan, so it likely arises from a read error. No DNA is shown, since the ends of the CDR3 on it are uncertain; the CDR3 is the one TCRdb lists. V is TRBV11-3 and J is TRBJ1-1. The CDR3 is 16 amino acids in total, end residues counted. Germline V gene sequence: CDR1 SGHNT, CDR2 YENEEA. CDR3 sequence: CASSLADGRMNTETFL.

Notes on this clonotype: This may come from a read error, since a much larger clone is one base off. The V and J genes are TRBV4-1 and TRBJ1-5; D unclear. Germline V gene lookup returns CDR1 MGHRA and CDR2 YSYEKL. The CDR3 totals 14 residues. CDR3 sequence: CVSSPIKTGRPQHF. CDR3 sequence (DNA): TGCGTCAGCAGCCCAATCAAGACGGGTCGGCCCCAGCATTTT.

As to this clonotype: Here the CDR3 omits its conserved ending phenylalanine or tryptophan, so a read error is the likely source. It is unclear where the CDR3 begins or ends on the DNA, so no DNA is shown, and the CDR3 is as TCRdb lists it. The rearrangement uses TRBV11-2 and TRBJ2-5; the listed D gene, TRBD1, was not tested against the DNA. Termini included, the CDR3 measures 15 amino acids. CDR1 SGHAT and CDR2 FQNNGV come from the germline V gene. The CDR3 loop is CASSLDRGLGETQYL.

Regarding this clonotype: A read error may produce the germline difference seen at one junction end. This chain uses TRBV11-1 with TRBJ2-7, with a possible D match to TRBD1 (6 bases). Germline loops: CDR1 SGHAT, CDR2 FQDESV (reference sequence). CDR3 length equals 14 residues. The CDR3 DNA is TGTGTCAGCAGCTTTTACGGGACATCCTACGAGCAATACTTC. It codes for CVSSFYGTSYEQYF.

The CDR3 nucleotides read TGCGCCAGCAGCCGTGACAATTCGCGTGGCTACACCTTC. This codes for CASSRDNSRGYTF. This chain connects TRBV5-1 to TRBJ1-2; D gene unclear. V lost 4 bases to trimming and J lost 7 bases, with 14 bases between them. The CDR3 covers 13 residues. The germline V gene encodes CDR1 SGHRS and CDR2 YFSETQ.

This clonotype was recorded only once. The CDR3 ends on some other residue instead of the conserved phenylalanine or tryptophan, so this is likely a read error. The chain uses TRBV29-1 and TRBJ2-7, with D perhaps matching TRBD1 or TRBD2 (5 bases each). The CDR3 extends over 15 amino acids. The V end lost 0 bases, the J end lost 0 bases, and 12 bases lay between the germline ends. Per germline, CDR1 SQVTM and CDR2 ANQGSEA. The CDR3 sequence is CSVEDPRGASYEQYL. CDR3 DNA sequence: TGCAGCGTTGAAGACCCCCGAGGGGCCTCCTACGAGCAGTACTTA.

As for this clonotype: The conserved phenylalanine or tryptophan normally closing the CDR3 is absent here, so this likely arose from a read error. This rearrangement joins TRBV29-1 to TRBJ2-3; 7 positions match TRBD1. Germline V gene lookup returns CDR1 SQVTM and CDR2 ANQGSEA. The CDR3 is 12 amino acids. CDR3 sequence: CSVGQATDMQYS. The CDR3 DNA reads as TGCAGCGTAGGACAGGCCACAGATATGCAGTATTCT.

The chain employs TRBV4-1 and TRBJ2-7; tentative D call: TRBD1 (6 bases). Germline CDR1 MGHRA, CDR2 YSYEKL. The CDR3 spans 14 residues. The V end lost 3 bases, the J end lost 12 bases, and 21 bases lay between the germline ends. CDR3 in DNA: TGCGCCAGCAGCCACGAAATCGTAGGGGGTGGGCTGTACTTC. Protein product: CASSHEIVGGGLYF.

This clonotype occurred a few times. CDR3 coding DNA: TGTGCCAGCAGACCCACAGGGAACAATCAGCCCCAGCATTTT. Translating gives CASRPTGNNQPQHF. This chain joins TRBV28 and TRBJ1-5, with TRBD1 as a possible D gene (6 bases). The germline gives CDR1 MDHEN, CDR2 SYDVKM. Trimming removed 6 bases at V and 3 bases at J, with 12 bases between. This CDR3 has 14 residues.

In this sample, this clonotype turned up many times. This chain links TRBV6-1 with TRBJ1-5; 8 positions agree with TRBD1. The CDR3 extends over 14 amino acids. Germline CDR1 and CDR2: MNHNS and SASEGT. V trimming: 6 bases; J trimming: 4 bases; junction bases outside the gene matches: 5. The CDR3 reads CASRKDRENQPQHF. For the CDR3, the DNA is TGTGCCAGCAGGAAGGACAGGGAGAATCAGCCCCAGCATTTT.

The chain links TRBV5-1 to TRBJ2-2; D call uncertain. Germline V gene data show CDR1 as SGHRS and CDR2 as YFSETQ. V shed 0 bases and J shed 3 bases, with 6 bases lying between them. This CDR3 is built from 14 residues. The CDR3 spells CASSLVLDTGELFF. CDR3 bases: TGCGCCAGCAGCTTGGTCTTGGACACCGGGGAGCTGTTTTTT.